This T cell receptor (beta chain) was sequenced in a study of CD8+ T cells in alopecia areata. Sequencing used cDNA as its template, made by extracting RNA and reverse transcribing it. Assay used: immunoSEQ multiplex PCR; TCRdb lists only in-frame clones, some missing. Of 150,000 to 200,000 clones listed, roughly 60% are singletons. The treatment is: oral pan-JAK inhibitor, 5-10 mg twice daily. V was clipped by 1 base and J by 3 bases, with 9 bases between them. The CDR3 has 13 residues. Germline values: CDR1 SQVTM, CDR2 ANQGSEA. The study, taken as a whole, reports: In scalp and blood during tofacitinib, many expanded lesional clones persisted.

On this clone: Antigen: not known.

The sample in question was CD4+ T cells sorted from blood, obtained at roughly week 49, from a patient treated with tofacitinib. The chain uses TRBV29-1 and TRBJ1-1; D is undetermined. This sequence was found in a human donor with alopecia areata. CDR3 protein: CSVEVIGDTEAFF. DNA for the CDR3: TGCAGCGTTGAAGTCATCGGGGACACTGAAGCTTTCTTT.